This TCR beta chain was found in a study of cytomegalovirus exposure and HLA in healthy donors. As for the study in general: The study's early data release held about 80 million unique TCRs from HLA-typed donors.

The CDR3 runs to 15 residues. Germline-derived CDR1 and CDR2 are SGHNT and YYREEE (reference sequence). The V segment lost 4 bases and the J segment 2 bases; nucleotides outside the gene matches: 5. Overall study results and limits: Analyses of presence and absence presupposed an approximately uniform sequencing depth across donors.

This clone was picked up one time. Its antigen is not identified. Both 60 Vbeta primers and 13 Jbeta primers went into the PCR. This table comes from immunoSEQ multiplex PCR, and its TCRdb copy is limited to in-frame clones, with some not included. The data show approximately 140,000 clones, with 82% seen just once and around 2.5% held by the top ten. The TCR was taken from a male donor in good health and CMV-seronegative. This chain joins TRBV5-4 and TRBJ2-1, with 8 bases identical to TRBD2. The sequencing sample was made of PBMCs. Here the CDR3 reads CASSPLGGAYNEQFF. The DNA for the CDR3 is TGTGCCAGCAGCCCCCTCGGGGGGGCCTACAATGAGCAGTTCTTC.